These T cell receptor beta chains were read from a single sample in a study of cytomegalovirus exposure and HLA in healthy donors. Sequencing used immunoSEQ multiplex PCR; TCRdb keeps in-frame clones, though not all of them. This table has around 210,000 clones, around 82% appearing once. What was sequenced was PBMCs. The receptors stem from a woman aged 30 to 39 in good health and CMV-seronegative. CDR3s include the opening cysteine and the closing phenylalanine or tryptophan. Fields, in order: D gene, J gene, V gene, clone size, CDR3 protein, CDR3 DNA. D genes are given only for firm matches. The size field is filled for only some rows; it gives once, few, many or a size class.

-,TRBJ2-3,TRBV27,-,CASSLSARSTDTQYF,TGTGCCAGCAGTTTATCGGCTAGAAGCACAGATACGCAGTATTTT
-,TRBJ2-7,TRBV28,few,CASRGPGTGVPEQYF,TGTGCCAGCAGAGGCCCAGGGACGGGGGTACCGGAGCAGTACTTC
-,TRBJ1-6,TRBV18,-,CASSPGVGDNSPLHF,TGTGCCAGCTCACCTGGGGTAGGGGATAATTCACCCCTCCACTTT
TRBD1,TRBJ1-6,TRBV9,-,CASSAQGAINSPLHF,TGTGCCAGCAGCGCCCAGGGGGCGATCAATTCACCCCTCCACTTT
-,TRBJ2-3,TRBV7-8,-,CASSLAGGLMGTQYF,TGTGCCAGCAGCTTAGCGGGGGGGCTGATGGGTACGCAGTATTTT
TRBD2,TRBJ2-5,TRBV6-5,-,CASSFGASGGSEQYF,TGTGCCAGCAGTTTTGGGGCTAGCGGGGGAAGTGAGCAGTACTTC
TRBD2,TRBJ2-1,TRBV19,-,CASGTSGRVSYNEQFF,TGTGCCAGCGGGACTAGCGGGAGGGTGTCCTACAATGAGCAGTTCTTC
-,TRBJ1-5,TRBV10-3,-,CAISEMGEPQHF,TGTGCCATCAGTGAGATGGGAGAGCCCCAGCATTTT
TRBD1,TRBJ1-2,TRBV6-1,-,CASIKDRGNNYGYTF,TGTGCCAGCATCAAAGACAGGGGCAATAACTATGGCTACACCTTC
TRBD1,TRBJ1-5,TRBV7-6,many,CASSLGQGVTQPQHF,TGTGCCAGCAGCTTAGGGCAGGGGGTAACTCAGCCCCAGCATTTT
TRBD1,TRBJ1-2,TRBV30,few,CAWSPPPGQGFASFLDYGYPF,TGTGCCTGGAGTCCCCCACCGGGACAGGGTTTTGCTTCCTTTCTAGACTATGGCTACCCCTTC
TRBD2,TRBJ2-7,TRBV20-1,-,CSEGGRFEQYF,TGCAGTGAGGGAGGGCGCTTCGAGCAGTACTTC
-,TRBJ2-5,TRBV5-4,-,CASSLEGMRDQETQYF,TGTGCCAGCAGCTTGGAAGGGATGCGGGATCAAGAGACCCAGTACTTC
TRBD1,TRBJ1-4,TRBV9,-,CASSKGASEKLFF,TGTGCCAGCAGCAAGGGGGCTAGTGAAAAACTGTTTTTT
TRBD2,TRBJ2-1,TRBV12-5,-,CASAPSGRALNEQFF,TGTGCTAGTGCCCCGAGCGGGAGGGCCCTCAATGAGCAGTTCTTC
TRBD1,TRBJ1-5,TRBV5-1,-,CASSTGQGKGNQPQHF,TGCGCCAGCAGCACGGGACAGGGGAAAGGCAATCAGCCCCAGCATTTT
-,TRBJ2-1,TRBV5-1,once,CASSPRRGDYNEQFF,TGCGCCAGCAGCCCCCGCAGGGGGGACTACAATGAGCAGTTCTTC
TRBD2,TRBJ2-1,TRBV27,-,CASSGSGSSYNEQFF,TGTGCCAGCAGTGGCAGCGGGAGCTCCTACAATGAGCAGTTCTTC
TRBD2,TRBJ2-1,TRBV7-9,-,CASRVVGGNSYNEQFF,TGTGCCAGCAGGGTGGTGGGGGGGAACTCCTACAATGAGCAGTTCTTC
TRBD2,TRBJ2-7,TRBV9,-,CASSVGLAVAYEQYF,TGTGCCAGCAGCGTAGGACTAGCGGTAGCCTACGAGCAGTACTTC
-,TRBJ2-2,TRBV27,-,CANPERPGWNTGELFF,TGTGCCAACCCCGAACGACCAGGGTGGAACACCGGGGAGCTGTTTTTT
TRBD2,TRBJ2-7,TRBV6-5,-,CASSYSKGTRFYEQYF,TGTGCCAGCAGTTACTCGAAAGGGACTAGGTTTTACGAGCAGTACTTC
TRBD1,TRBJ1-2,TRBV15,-,CATSVLRDRADGYTF,TGTGCCACCAGCGTCCTTCGGGACAGGGCGGATGGCTACACCTTC
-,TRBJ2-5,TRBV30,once,CAWSALARQETQYF,TGTGCCTGGAGTGCGCTAGCGAGACAAGAGACCCAGTACTTC
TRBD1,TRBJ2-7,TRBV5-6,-,CASSFTGTGSYEQYF,TGTGCCAGCAGCTTCACTGGGACAGGGTCCTACGAGCAGTACTTC
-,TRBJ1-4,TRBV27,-,CASSPLSPTNEKLLF,TGTGCCAGCAGTCCTCTGAGTCCTACTAATGAAAAACTGCTTTTT
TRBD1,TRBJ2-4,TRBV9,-,CASSVIKGAAKNIQYF,TGTGCCAGCAGCGTAATAAAGGGGGCGGCCAAAAACATTCAGTACTTC
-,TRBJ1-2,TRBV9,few,CASSPRGNTTGDIGYTF,TGTGCCAGCAGCCCACGCGGAAATACGACAGGAGATATCGGCTACACCTTC